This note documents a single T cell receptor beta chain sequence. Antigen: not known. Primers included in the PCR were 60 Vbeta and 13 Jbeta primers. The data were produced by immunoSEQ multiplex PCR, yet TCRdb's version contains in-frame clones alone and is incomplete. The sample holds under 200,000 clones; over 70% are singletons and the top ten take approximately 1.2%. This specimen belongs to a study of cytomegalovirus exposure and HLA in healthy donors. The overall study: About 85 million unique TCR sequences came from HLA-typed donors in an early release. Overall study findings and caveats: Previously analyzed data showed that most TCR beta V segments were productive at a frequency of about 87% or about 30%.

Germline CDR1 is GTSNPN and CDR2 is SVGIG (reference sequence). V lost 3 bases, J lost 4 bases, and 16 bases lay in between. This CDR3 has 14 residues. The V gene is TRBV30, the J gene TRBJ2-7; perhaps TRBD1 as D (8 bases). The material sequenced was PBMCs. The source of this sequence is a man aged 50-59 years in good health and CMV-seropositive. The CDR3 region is CAWRLQGGRYEQYF. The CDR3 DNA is TGTGCCTGGAGGTTACAGGGGGGGCGGTACGAGCAGTACTTC.